This TCR beta chain was profiled in a study of blood T cell repertoires in COVID-19. For the study at large: Researchers got acute and convalescent COVID-19 samples from the United States, Italy and Spain. PBMCs, B-cell-depleted T cells, or T cells provided the cDNA or gDNA that made up the material.

J gave up 7 bases and V 0 bases, and 8 bases lay outside the gene matches. CDR1 is SGHDT, CDR2 YYEEEE, per germline. The CDR3 loop spans 16 amino acids. In the original analysis: Reference gene primer amplification in the assay estimated nucleated cell counts. This table comes from immunoSEQ multiplex PCR, and its TCRdb copy is limited to in-frame clones, with some not included. V, J and clone size derive from that table, while D and trimming were established from the DNA sequence. The profile shows 150,000 to 200,000 clones, 80% to 90% of them singletons. J is TRBJ2-2 and V is TRBV5-6, with 8 bases fitting TRBD2. Sequencing was performed on peripheral blood. The clonotype originates from a man between 60 and 75 years old with acute or convalescent COVID-19. The DNA of the CDR3 is TGTGCCAGCAGCTTGGCAACGGGACTAGTCATCGGGGAGCTGTTTTTT. Encoded protein: CASSLATGLVIGELFF.